Each of the 10 T cell receptor beta chains below was sequenced from the same sample in a study of blood T cell repertoires in COVID-19. The assay was immunoSEQ multiplex PCR, and TCRdb's table has in-frame clones only and misses some. In the table there are 50,000 or so clones, roughly 90% of which are singletons. Material: peripheral blood. Source of these receptors: a woman of 80 years or more with acute or convalescent COVID-19.

V and J are TRBV29-1 and TRBJ2-3; possibly TRBD2 for D (7 bases). The germline CDR1 and CDR2 sequences are SQVTM and ANQGSEA. With 5 bases removed from V and 4 bases from J, the gap between germline ends came to 16 bases. CDR3 length: 14 residues. The CDR3 spells CSVRRGEGADTQYF. The CDR3 DNA reads as TGCAGCGTTCGTCGCGGGGAGGGGGCAGATACGCAGTATTTT.

The chain links TRBV7-2 to TRBJ2-3; D might be TRBD1 (5 bases). This CDR3 region has 15 residues. The V end was cut by 1 base, the J end by 4 bases, with 12 bases between. Germline V lookup: CDR1 SGHTA, CDR2 FQGNSA. CDR3 in amino acids: CASSLGGARADTQYF. CDR3 in DNA: TGTGCCAGCAGCTTAGGGGGCGCTAGGGCAGATACGCAGTATTTT.

The chain combines TRBV2 with TRBJ1-5, with TRBD1 as a possible D gene (6 bases). Trimming cost V 7 bases and J 4 bases, with 11 bases left between them. Germline CDR1 SNHLY, CDR2 FYNNEI. The length of the CDR3 is 13 residues. CDR3 loop: CASTYTGNQPQHF. CDR3 nucleotide sequence: TGTGCCAGCACTTATACAGGGAATCAGCCCCAGCATTTT.

The rearrangement uses TRBV3-1 (or the pseudogene TRBV3-2) and TRBJ2-1; D call uncertain. Germline V gene lookup returns CDR1 LGHDT and CDR2 YNNKEL (reference sequence). The CDR3 totals 16 residues. V was pared by 4 bases and J by 1 base, with 14 bases between. This CDR3 is CASSPLRLVSYNEQFF. CDR3 DNA: TGTGCCAGCAGCCCCTTGAGACTGGTATCCTACAATGAGCAGTTCTTC.

V usage is TRBV19 and J usage is TRBJ2-2; D is unresolved. Germline CDR1 LNHDA, CDR2 SQIVND (reference sequence). V gave up 3 bases and J gave up 0 bases, with 8 bases separating them. This CDR3 has 15 amino acids. The CDR3 spells CASSIRLANTGELFF. DNA of the CDR3: TGTGCCAGTAGTATCCGGCTAGCGAACACCGGGGAGCTGTTTTTT.

The V and J genes are TRBV10-3 and TRBJ1-3; 8 nucleotides line up with TRBD1. CDR1 is ENHRY, CDR2 SYGVKD, per germline. V shed 5 bases, J shed 0 bases, and the junction held 3 bases outside the gene matches. This CDR3 spans 15 amino acids. The chain's CDR3 is CAISNTGGSGNTIYF. As DNA, the CDR3 is TGTGCCATCAGTAATACAGGGGGCTCTGGAAACACCATATATTTT.

V usage is TRBV12-3 or TRBV12-4 and J usage is TRBJ2-7, with D possibly TRBD1 on 6 matching bases. CDR3 length: 12 residues. Trimming took 6 bases from V and 6 from J, leaving 12 bases between them. The CDR3 coding sequence is TGTGCCAGCAGCAGGGACACCCCCGAGCAGTACTTC. Its translation: CASSRDTPEQYF.

J is TRBJ1-1 and V is TRBV3-1 (or the pseudogene TRBV3-2), with D possibly TRBD1 on 5 matching bases. V lost 4 bases and J 1 base, leaving 16 bases between the germline ends. This CDR3 comprises 16 residues. Per the germline V gene, CDR1 is LGHDT and CDR2 is YNNKEL (reference sequence). The CDR3 DNA follows: TGTGCCAGCAGCCGACGGGGGGTGGGAAAGAACACTGAAGCTTTCTTT. Its protein product is CASSRRGVGKNTEAFF.

The chain is built from TRBV5-1 and TRBJ1-2, with 7 positions matching TRBD1. Germline V gene lookup returns CDR1 SGHRS and CDR2 YFSETQ. The CDR3 loop spans 15 amino acids. The junction had 15 bases not matched to a gene; V was cut back by 4 bases and J by 9 bases. CDR3 region: CASSLQGRGERSYTF. For the CDR3, the DNA is TGCGCCAGCAGCCTACAGGGGAGAGGGGAAAGGAGCTACACCTTC. The variable domain in full, with the rest retrieved from reference TRBV5-1 and TRBJ1-2, is KAGVTQTPRYLIKTRGQQVTLSCSPISGHRSVSWYQQTPGQGLQFLFEYFSETQRNKGNFPGRFSGRQFSNSRSEMNVSTLELGDSALYLCASSLQGRGERSYTFGSGTRLTVV.

This rearrangement joins TRBV7-2 to TRBJ2-3, with a weak D call TRBD2 (6 bases). CDR3 length: 13 residues. From germline, CDR1 is SGHTA and CDR2 FQGNSA. Trimming shortened V by 7 bases and J by 5 bases, and 13 bases separated the two germline ends. Here the CDR3 DNA reads TGTGCCAGCACCTTCGGGGGAGGAGATACGCAGTATTTT. It yields the protein CASTFGGGDTQYF.